This is a list of T cell receptor beta chains from one sample in a study of blood T cell repertoires in COVID-19. Sequenced by immunoSEQ multiplex PCR; TCRdb stores in-frame clones only, minus some. The repertoire holds more than 90,000 clones, with 80% to 90% as singletons. The specimen was peripheral blood. The receptors originated from a man between 65 and 85 years old who had recovered from COVID-19. The CDR3 runs from the conserved cysteine through the conserved F or W. Fields, in order: CDR3 length, V gene, J gene, D gene, CDR3 protein. The D gene is left open where the match is weak.

15	TRBV6-5	TRBJ1-2	-	CASSYSSGRRAGYTF
18	TRBV3-1/TRBV3-2	TRBJ2-3	TRBD2	CASSQTQLAGGRTDTQYF
12	TRBV6-5	TRBJ2-1	-	CASKEQYNEQFF
17	TRBV5-4	TRBJ2-7	-	CASSFPPGRAKTYEQYF
16	TRBV28	TRBJ2-7	-	CAISQRRGGRGYEQYF
13	TRBV19	TRBJ1-4	TRBD1	CASSITGGEKLFF
15	TRBV5-6	TRBJ2-5	TRBD1	CASSLKKRGQETQYF
14	TRBV4-1	TRBJ1-4	-	CASSQGQSDEKLFF
19	TRBV7-8	TRBJ2-7	-	CASSLEGVQGFGASYEQYF
14	TRBV6-5	TRBJ2-3	-	CASSRTLLTDTQYF
16	TRBV28	TRBJ2-2	TRBD1	CASSLPTGGNTGELFF
14	TRBV7-2	TRBJ2-1	-	CASSGLQGYNEQFF
14	TRBV7-9	TRBJ2-7	-	CASSLGGAVDEQYF
15	TRBV7-3	TRBJ2-2	TRBD1	CASSPQGFGTGELFF
13	TRBV27	TRBJ1-6	-	CASRMGGFGPLHF
15	TRBV7-8	TRBJ2-3	TRBD1	CASRTGFGYADTQYF
16	TRBV7-9	TRBJ2-1	-	CASSSVAGSSYNEQFF
12	TRBV6-5	TRBJ1-2	TRBD1	CASGTGFYGYTF
17	TRBV7-2	TRBJ2-3	TRBD2	CASSPLQTSGGTATQYF
14	TRBV2	TRBJ2-1	-	CASSRIVRDNEQFF
16	TRBV7-3	TRBJ2-2	TRBD2	CASSSSGRAYTGELFF
14	TRBV19	TRBJ1-2	TRBD1	CASSPWDRVYGYTF
15	TRBV12-2	TRBJ2-1	-	CASRLREGSHNEQFF
14	TRBV28	TRBJ2-7	TRBD1	CASSKGQGRHEQYF
14	TRBV19	TRBJ1-5	TRBD1	CASSIGQGIQPQHF
13	TRBV3-1/TRBV3-2	TRBJ2-7	-	CARRRDCSYEQYF
14	TRBV2	TRBJ2-7	TRBD2	CASGVGLAGGEQYF
19	TRBV28	TRBJ2-2	TRBD2	CAITLGSPGTSGNTGELFF
15	TRBV6-5	TRBJ1-6	-	CASSSALQGNSPLHF
14	TRBV3-1/TRBV3-2	TRBJ1-2	-	CASSPGLGDDGYTF